These 23 T cell receptor beta chains were all obtained from the same sample, sequenced in a study of metastatic and nonmetastatic thyroid tumors. Patients underwent thyroid surgery, and none had received any treatment before it. TCRdb used MiXCR to call clones anew from the PCR reads. There are approximately 29,000 clones in the sample; around 30% occur only once, and roughly 32% lies in the top ten. The specimen was blood. Receptors originate from a female donor with papillary thyroid cancer or a benign thyroid nodule (not recorded which). Some clones in this sample may be carry-over from other donors' samples.

The genes are TRBV6-1 and TRBJ2-1, with unresolved D. This CDR3 region has 16 residues. V was pared by 4 bases and J by 0 bases, with 13 bases between. CDR1 MNHNS and CDR2 SASEGT come from the germline V gene. This CDR3 reads CASSASSWGSYNEQFF. The CDR3 nucleotides are TGTGCCAGCAGTGCTAGTTCATGGGGCTCCTACAATGAGCAGTTCTTC.

This clone was found a few times. The chain joins TRBV27 to TRBJ2-7; D not certain. The CDR3 loop spans 13 amino acids. Trimming stripped 0 bases from V and 6 bases from J, with 9 bases between. Germline V CDR1 and CDR2: MNHEY, SMNVEV (reference sequence). This CDR3 reads CASSLSTGLEQYF. The CDR3 nucleotides read TGTGCCAGCAGTTTATCGACCGGCCTCGAGCAGTACTTC.

This clone came up many times. This chain joins TRBV2 and TRBJ2-5; unclear D gene. Trimming stripped 8 bases from V and 5 bases from J, with 15 bases between. The CDR3 has 13 amino acids. Germline CDR1 SNHLY, CDR2 FYNNEI. CDR3 sequence reads: CASSRRTRETQYF. The CDR3 nucleotides are TGTGCCAGCTCCCGTCGAACCAGGGAGACCCAGTACTTC.

The rearrangement uses TRBV12-3 or TRBV12-4 and TRBJ2-2; TRBD2 matches at 7 bases. J gave up 3 bases and V 2 bases, and 9 bases lay outside the gene matches. The CDR3 spans 17 residues. The CDR3 nucleotides are TGTGCCAGCAGTTTATGGGCAATACGGGGGGACACCGGGGAGCTGTTTTTT. It codes for CASSLWAIRGDTGELFF.

The CDR3 here is CASRIFGSDYEQYF. The CDR3 region has the DNA TGTGCCAGCAGAATATTTGGGAGCGATTACGAGCAGTACTTC. The chain recombines TRBV5-6 with TRBJ2-7; D is possibly TRBD2 (5 bases). The CDR3 length is 14 residues. Trimming pared 5 bases from V and 4 bases from J, leaving 16 bases between. The germline V gene encodes CDR1 SGHDT and CDR2 YYEEEE.

This clone has at least ten counts. The gene calls are TRBV2 and TRBJ2-1; D uncertain. V shed 5 bases and J shed 10 bases, with 9 bases lying between them. Germline loops: CDR1 SNHLY, CDR2 FYNNEI. CDR3 length equals 11 residues. CDR3 sequence reads: CASSQDSEQFF. As DNA, the CDR3 is TGTGCCAGCAGTCAAGATTCGGAGCAGTTCTTC. The full variable domain, in which reference TRBV2 and TRBJ2-1 provide the parts outside the CDR3, is EPEVTQTPSHQVTQMGQEVILRCVPISNHLYFYWYRQILGQKVEFLVSFYNNEISEKSEIFDDQFSVERPDGSNFTLKIRSTKLEDSAMYFCASSQDSEQFFGPGTRLTVL.

The sample holds many counts of this clone. The rearrangement uses TRBV25-1 and TRBJ1-1; D gene ambiguous. Deletions cut 1 base from V and 6 bases from J, with 15 bases between. The CDR3 totals 15 residues. Germline CDR1 is MGHDK and CDR2 is SYGVNS. CDR3 bases: TGTGCCAGCAGTGAATTTAAAGGGTCAGAAGCTGAAGCTTTCTTT. Translation: CASSEFKGSEAEAFF.

The chain couples TRBV4-1 to TRBJ2-7, with 8 bases matching TRBD1. This CDR3 contains 16 residues. Germline V lookup: CDR1 MGHRA, CDR2 YSYEKL. J was trimmed by 2 bases and V by 0 bases; bases with no gene match: 6. This CDR3 is CASSQEGGQVAYEQYF. CDR3 sequence (DNA): TGCGCCAGCAGCCAAGAGGGGGGACAGGTTGCCTACGAGCAGTACTTC.

In its sample, this clone was seen many times. This rearrangement joins TRBV28 to TRBJ2-7; 10 bases are shared with TRBD2. The germline V gene encodes CDR1 MDHEN and CDR2 SYDVKM. The ends lost 4 bases at V and 4 bases at J; junction bases unmatched: 7. CDR3 length: 15 amino acids. CDR3 DNA: TGTGCCAGCAGTTCCCTAGCGGGAGCGGGGTACGAGCAGTACTTC. Translated, it gives CASSSLAGAGYEQYF.

This clone was picked up a small number of times. The chain combines TRBV19 with TRBJ1-2; weak D call: TRBD1 (5 bases). Germline assignment: CDR1 LNHDA and CDR2 SQIVND (reference sequence). V shed 3 bases and J shed 0 bases, with 5 bases lying between them. The CDR3 has 13 amino acids. CDR3 sequence reads: CASSMTANYGYTF. The CDR3 DNA reads as TGTGCCAGTAGTATGACAGCTAACTATGGCTACACCTTC.

This clone was detected only once. V is TRBV20-1 and J is TRBJ2-7, with 13 positions matching TRBD2. CDR1 is DFQATT and CDR2 is SNEGSKA in the germline V gene (reference sequence). The length of the CDR3 is 15 residues. CDR3 bases: TGCAGCGCCGATACCGGGACTAGCGGGGACAACGAGCAGTACTTC. This sequence encodes CSADTGTSGDNEQYF.

About this clone itself: Compared with germline, one end of the junction differs, possibly owing to a read error. J is TRBJ1-6 and V is TRBV15, with TRBD1 matching 7 bases. The CDR3 contains 14 residues. The germline gives CDR1 LNHNV, CDR2 YYDKDF (reference sequence). The CDR3 is CATSRGSVNSPLHF. Written as DNA, the CDR3 is TGTGCCACTAGCAGGGGGTCCGTGAATTCACCCCTCCACTTT. The whole variable domain, filled in from reference TRBV15 and TRBJ1-6, reads DAMVIQNPRYQVTQFGKPVTLSCSQTLNHNVMYWYQQKSSQAPKLLFHYYDKDFNNEADTPDNFQSRRPNTSFCFLDIRSPGLGDTAMYLCATSRGSVNSPLHFGNGTRLTVT.

This clone was recorded a few times. The genes are TRBV2 and TRBJ1-3, with a weak D call TRBD1 (6 bases). The CDR3 runs 13 residues. The germline V gene has CDR1 SNHLY and CDR2 FYNNEI. V lost 6 bases and J lost 4, with 10 bases in between. The CDR3 loop is CASSGGGGNTIYF. The CDR3 nucleotides are TGTGCCAGCAGCGGAGGGGGAGGAAACACCATATATTTT.

This clone was counted only a few times. The junction does not match germline at one end; this may be a read error. The V call is TRBV28, the J call TRBJ2-2, with D perhaps assigned TRBD1 or TRBD2 (5 bases each). The length of the CDR3 is 16 residues. Germline values: CDR1 MDHEN, CDR2 SYDVKM. CDR3 sequence reads: CASSLLSWGNPGELFF. Written as DNA, the CDR3 is TGTGCCAGCAGTTTACTGTCATGGGGGAATCCCGGTGAGCTGTTTTTT. The variable domain in full, with the rest retrieved from reference TRBV28 and TRBJ2-2, is DVKVTQSSRYLVKRTGEKVFLECVQDMDHENMFWYRQDPGLGLRLIYFSYDVKMKEKGDIPEGYSVSREKKERFSLILESASTNQTSMYLCASSLLSWGNPGELFFGEGSRLTVL.

This clone is categorized as medium-sized. The genes are TRBV30 and TRBJ1-2; D remains unclear. The CDR3 is made up of 10 amino acids. The V and J ends lost 1 base and 7 bases respectively, with 4 bases between them. Germline CDR1 GTSNPN, CDR2 SVGIG (reference sequence). The CDR3 DNA reads TGTGCCTGGAGTGCGGGTGGCTACACCTTC. It encodes CAWSAGGYTF.

This clone was detected many times. A much larger clone lies a single base off, so this may be a read error. The conserved closing phenylalanine or tryptophan is absent in this CDR3, likely reflecting a read error. V gene TRBV7-8 combines with J gene TRBJ2-7; 8 bases align to TRBD1. The CDR3 is 14 residues long. J was trimmed by 3 bases and V by 5 bases; bases with no gene match: 6. The germline V gene encodes CDR1 SGHVS and CDR2 FQNEAQ. The CDR3 DNA follows: TGTGCCAGCAGCCCGACAGGGGCGGGCTACGAGCAGTACCTC. This encodes CASSPTGAGYEQYL.

This clone showed up just a few times. The junction shows a germline mismatch at one end, possibly a read error. The chain has TRBV6-1 and TRBJ2-7; a weak D match, TRBD2 (6 bases). The CDR3 is made up of 15 amino acids. Germline V lookup: CDR1 MNHNS, CDR2 SASEGT. The CDR3 coding sequence is TGTGCTAGCAGCCCGGGGACTCCAAGCTCCTACGAGCAGTACTTC. Translated: CASSPGTPSSYEQYF.

The gene calls are TRBV30 and TRBJ2-7; 9 bases match TRBD1. The germline V gene encodes CDR1 GTSNPN and CDR2 SVGIG (reference sequence). V gave up 3 bases and J gave up 2 bases; unmatched junction bases: 5. The CDR3 length is 14 residues. The CDR3 protein is CAWRGDRATYEQYF. CDR3 sequence (DNA): TGTGCCTGGAGGGGGGACAGGGCCACCTACGAGCAGTACTTC.

In the case of this clone: One end of the junction does not line up with germline, which may come from a read error. The rearrangement uses TRBV28 and TRBJ2-7; D gene unclear. Germline-derived CDR1 and CDR2 are MDHEN and SYDVKM. CDR3 length equals 21 residues. CDR3 in amino acids: CASSSTHLTYIRNRFPYGQYF. The CDR3 nucleotides read TGTGCCAGCAGTTCGACACACCTGACATATATCAGAAATAGGTTCCCCTACGGGCAGTACTTC.

The table lists this clone with many counts. The rearrangement links TRBV27 to TRBJ1-2; 10 positions agree with TRBD1. With V trimmed by 5 bases and J by 2 bases, 5 bases remained unmatched. The CDR3 is made up of 15 amino acids. The V gene's germline CDR1 is MNHEY and CDR2 SMNVEV (reference sequence). The CDR3 DNA reads as TGTGCCAGCAGTCCTCGACAGGGGGCCAACTATGGCTACACCTTC. This translates into CASSPRQGANYGYTF.

This clone has only a few counts. One end of the junction does not line up with germline, which may come from a read error. This chain joins TRBV20-1 and TRBJ1-5; the D gene is possibly TRBD1 (5 bases). Germline-derived CDR1 and CDR2 are DFQATT and SNEGSKA (reference sequence). This CDR3 has 15 residues. The DNA of the CDR3 is TGCATTGCTAGTCGGTTGGGACTGGGCAATCAGCCCCAGCATTTT. Its protein is CIASRLGLGNQPQHF.

This clone showed up many times. The chain uses TRBV29-1 and TRBJ1-3; D gene uncertain. There are 14 residues in the CDR3. The V end lost 6 bases, the J end lost 0 bases, and 12 bases lay between the germline ends. Germline CDR1 is SQVTM and CDR2 is ANQGSEA. CDR3 bases: TGCAGCGTACGAGACGGAACCTCTGGAAACACCATATATTTT. Protein: CSVRDGTSGNTIYF.

CDR3 sequence: CAWKAGTALGEQYF. For the CDR3, the DNA is TGTGCCTGGAAGGCCGGGACAGCACTGGGCGAGCAGTACTTC. The chain has TRBV30 and TRBJ2-7, with 7 bases identical to TRBD1. CDR1 is GTSNPN, CDR2 SVGIG, per germline (reference sequence). V was clipped by 4 bases and J by 6 bases; unmatched bases: 12. The CDR3 has 14 residues.